These T cell receptor beta chains were read from a single sample in a study of cytomegalovirus exposure and HLA in healthy donors. TCRdb keeps only in-frame clones here, not all; method: immunoSEQ multiplex PCR. The sample contains roughly 330,000 clones, roughly nine tenths of which appear only once. Sequences were obtained from PBMCs. The source is a woman aged 30 to 39 in good health and CMV-seropositive. The CDR3 runs from the conserved cysteine through the conserved F or W. D genes are given only for firm matches. Clone size is stated in some rows and not others, as once, few, many or a class when expanded.

>TRBJ2-3|TRBV11-2|TRBD2|.
TGTGCCAGCAGCTTCACTAGCGGGAGCACAGATACGCAGTATTTT
CASSFTSGSTDTQYF
>TRBJ2-7|TRBV6-6|TRBD2|.
TGTGCCAGCAGGGACTTTCGGGAGGGAACCTACGAGCAGTACTTC
CASRDFREGTYEQYF
>TRBJ2-1|TRBV9|.|.
TGTGCCAGCAGCCCCCAGGGGACTCCCCCCAATGAGCAGTTCTTC
CASSPQGTPPNEQFF
>TRBJ2-7|TRBV10-3|.|.
TGTGCCATCAGTGAAAGGGGAGTCAGGGACGAGCAGTACTTC
CAISERGVRDEQYF
>TRBJ2-2|TRBV5-1|TRBD2|.
TGCGCCAGCAGCTTAGGACTAGCGAACACCGGGGAGCTGTTTTTT
CASSLGLANTGELFF
>TRBJ1-5|TRBV19|TRBD1|.
TGTGCCAGTAGTATATCGGGACAGCTCAATCAGCCCCAGCATTTT
CASSISGQLNQPQHF
>TRBJ1-1|TRBV28|.|.
TGTGCCAGCAGTTTTGCGGGGGCCTCCCTTAGGACGAACACTGAAGCTTTCTTT
CASSFAGASLRTNTEAFF
>TRBJ2-1|TRBV5-1|TRBD2|.
TGCGCCAGCAGCTTGACTAGCGGGAGGGCGAATGAGCAGTTCTTC
CASSLTSGRANEQFF
>TRBJ1-1|TRBV28|.|.
TGTGCCAGCAGCACACCGGGCCCCGGGACCCAGGGAACTGAAGCTTTCTTT
CASSTPGPGTQGTEAFF
>TRBJ2-7|TRBV14|.|.
TGTGCCAGCAGCCCCCTCTCCGGGATAAGATTTTCAGAGCAGTACTTC
CASSPLSGIRFSEQYF
>TRBJ2-1|TRBV14|TRBD1|.
TGTGCCAGCAGCCAGGCGGCGGGACAGGGTTATGAGCAGTTCTTC
CASSQAAGQGYEQFF
>TRBJ2-1|TRBV2|TRBD1|.
TGTGCCAGCAGTGAATTTCTCGACAGGGAAAATTGGAATGAGCAGTTCTTC
CASSEFLDRENWNEQFF
>TRBJ1-2|TRBV18|TRBD1|.
TGTGCCAGCTCACCAGGACAGGGAAGGGTCTATGGCTACACCTTC
CASSPGQGRVYGYTF
>TRBJ2-5|TRBV9|TRBD2|once
TGTGCCAGCAGCGTAGATGCAGCGGGGGGGCATGCGACCCAGTACTTC
CASSVDAAGGHATQYF
>TRBJ2-7|TRBV7-9|TRBD2|.
TGTGCCAGCAGCACCGGGCGGACTAGCGGGAACTACGAGCAGTACTTC
CASSTGRTSGNYEQYF
>TRBJ2-1|TRBV28|.|.
TGTGCCAGCAGCAATGTGGGGGACCAGGCGGGCAATGAGCAGTTCTTC
CASSNVGDQAGNEQFF
>TRBJ2-7|TRBV28|TRBD1|.
TGTGCCAGACAGGGGGCCGAATCCTACGAGCAGTACTTC
CARQGAESYEQYF
>TRBJ2-7|TRBV7-2|TRBD1|.
TGTGCCAGCAGCCTAACCGGGACAGTCTACGAGCAGTACTTC
CASSLTGTVYEQYF
>TRBJ2-6|TRBV11-3|.|.
TGTGCCAGCAGCTCCGAGGGATTCAGTGAAGGTGGGGCCAACGTCCTGACTTTC
CASSSEGFSEGGANVLTF
>TRBJ2-7|TRBV15|.|.
TGTGCCACCAGCAGCCCCCGGGATCGGGGGTTGTACGAGCAGTACTTC
CATSSPRDRGLYEQYF
>TRBJ2-5|TRBV4-2|TRBD2|once
TGTGCCAGCAGCCAAGATTTAATAGGGGGGACTAGCGGGAGTGGGGAGACCCAGTACTTC
CASSQDLIGGTSGSGETQYF
>TRBJ2-1|TRBV2|TRBD1|.
TGTGCCACTAGAGGGGCAGGGGGTTACAATGAGCAGTTCTTC
CATRGAGGYNEQFF
>TRBJ1-2|TRBV5-4|.|.
TGTGCCAGCAGCTCGGGCTCTCCAGCGGGCTATGGCTACACCTTC
CASSSGSPAGYGYTF
>TRBJ2-2|TRBV9|.|.
TGTGCCAGCAGCGTAGGGATTTGGGTGACGGGGGACACCGGGGAGCTGTTTTTT
CASSVGIWVTGDTGELFF
>TRBJ1-2|TRBV2|.|.
TGTGCCAGCAGTGAGAATGGATTCCGATATGGCTACACCTTC
CASSENGFRYGYTF
>TRBJ2-5|TRBV5-1|.|.
TGCGCCAGCAGCTTAGGCTCTACCCAAGAGACCCAGTACTTC
CASSLGSTQETQYF
>TRBJ1-1|TRBV6-1|.|once
TGTGCCAGCAGTGAGGGGGCTAGGGCAGCTTTCTTT
CASSEGARAAFF
>TRBJ2-3|TRBV28|TRBD2|.
TGTGCCAGCAGTTCGATAGCGGGACTGGAGGATACGCAGTATTTT
CASSSIAGLEDTQYF
>TRBJ2-7|TRBV19|.|.
TGTGCCAGTAGTATGAACAGGGCCTACGAGCAGTACTTC
CASSMNRAYEQYF
>TRBJ1-2|TRBV30|TRBD1|once
TGTGCCTGGGGACCAGGGGGCGAGTATGGCTACACCTTC
CAWGPGGEYGYTF
>TRBJ1-2|TRBV5-4|.|.
TGTGCCAGCAGCTTGGACCGGGTGGCTAACTATGGCTACACCTTC
CASSLDRVANYGYTF
>TRBJ1-3|TRBV30|TRBD1|.
TGTGCCTGGAATGAGGACAGGACTGGAAACACCATATATTTT
CAWNEDRTGNTIYF
>TRBJ2-7|TRBV5-4|.|.
TGTGCCAGCAGCTTGGCCGGGGATATCTACGAGCAGTACTTC
CASSLAGDIYEQYF
>TRBJ2-7|TRBV4-3|.|.
TGCGCCAGCAGCCAAGCCACAGGACTACCTTTGGAGGCCTACGAGCAGTACTTC
CASSQATGLPLEAYEQYF
>TRBJ1-6|TRBV5-6|.|.
TGTGCCAGCAGCTTGGATGGACACCCGTATAATTCACCCCTCCACTTT
CASSLDGHPYNSPLHF
>TRBJ2-2|TRBV29-1|.|.
TGCAGCGTTGCCAGGGGAAAGGACACCGGGGAGCTGTTTTTT
CSVARGKDTGELFF
>TRBJ1-5|TRBV27|.|.
TGTGCCAGCAGTTTCCGGGTCGGGTATCAGCCCCAGCATTTT
CASSFRVGYQPQHF
>TRBJ1-3|TRBV2|.|.
TGTGCCAGCAGCCGTAGTTTGCCGAGCTCTGGAAACACCATATATTTT
CASSRSLPSSGNTIYF
>TRBJ1-5|TRBV6-5|.|few
TGTGCCAGCAAAGGACAGATGAATCAGCCCCAGCATTTT
CASKGQMNQPQHF
>TRBJ2-7|TRBV9|.|.
TGTGCCAGCAGCGTAGAAGGCGGTCCCTCCTACGAGCAGTACTTC
CASSVEGGPSYEQYF
>TRBJ1-2|TRBV4-1|.|few
TGCGCCAGCAGCCAAGGGGGGCCGTCCTATGGCTACACCTTC
CASSQGGPSYGYTF
>TRBJ1-2|TRBV7-9|.|.
TGTGCCAGCAGCTTAACGAGGGGAAATTATGGCTACACCTTC
CASSLTRGNYGYTF
>TRBJ1-1|TRBV18|.|.
TGTGCCAGCTCCACCGGGGGCTACTTCGGTGAAGCTTTCTTT
CASSTGGYFGEAFF
>TRBJ2-1|TRBV27|TRBD2|.
TGTGCCAGCAGTTTATCTAGGGTAGCGGGACCCTACAATGAGCAGTTCTTC
CASSLSRVAGPYNEQFF
>TRBJ1-5|TRBV9|.|.
TGTGCCAGCAGCGTTGAGGGGGTTCAGCCCCAGCATTTT
CASSVEGVQPQHF
>TRBJ1-5|TRBV6-1|.|.
TGTGCCAGCAGTGATTCTAGCTGGTCGGGCAATCAGCCCCAGCATTTT
CASSDSSWSGNQPQHF
>TRBJ2-2|TRBV5-1|.|once
TGCGCCAGCAGCCGCATTGGGGGAAACCCCACCGGGGAGCTGTTTTTT
CASSRIGGNPTGELFF
>TRBJ2-3|TRBV30|TRBD1|.
TGTGCCTGGTCCCGGGACAGGCTCACAGATACGCAGTATTTT
CAWSRDRLTDTQYF
>TRBJ1-4|TRBV30|.|.
TGTGCCTGGACCGGACTGTTTTTT
CAWTGLFF
>TRBJ1-1|TRBV28|.|.
TGTGCCAGCAGCCCGCCCCCGGACACTGAAGCTTTCTTT
CASSPPPDTEAFF
>TRBJ2-5|TRBV5-5|.|.
TGTGCCAGCAGCTTGGAGCAGTACCAAGAGACCCAGTACTTC
CASSLEQYQETQYF
>TRBJ2-1|TRBV2|TRBD1|.
TGTGCCAGCAGCTGGACAGGGGAAAACTACAATGAGCAGTTCTTC
CASSWTGENYNEQFF
>TRBJ1-6|TRBV7-6|.|.
TGTGCCAGCAGCGCCAGCAGGGAAGCCCTCCACTTT
CASSASREALHF
>TRBJ2-7|TRBV4-2|.|.
TGTGCCAGCAGCCAAGATAAGATAGGGGGTGCCTACGAGCAGTACTTC
CASSQDKIGGAYEQYF
>TRBJ2-7|TRBV29-1|.|once
TGCAGCGCCTCCGGGCCTCGGGCGGCGGAGCAGTACTTC
CSASGPRAAEQYF